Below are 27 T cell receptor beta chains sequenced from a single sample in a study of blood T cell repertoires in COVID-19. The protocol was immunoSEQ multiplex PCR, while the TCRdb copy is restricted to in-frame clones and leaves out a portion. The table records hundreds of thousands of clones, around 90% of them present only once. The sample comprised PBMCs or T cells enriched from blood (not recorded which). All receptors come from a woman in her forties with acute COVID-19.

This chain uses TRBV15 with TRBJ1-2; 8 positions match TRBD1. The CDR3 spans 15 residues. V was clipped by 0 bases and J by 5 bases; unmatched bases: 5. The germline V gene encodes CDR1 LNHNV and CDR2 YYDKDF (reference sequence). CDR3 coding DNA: TGTGCCACCAGCAGAGATACGGACAGGGTATATGGCTACACCTTC. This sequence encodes CATSRDTDRVYGYTF. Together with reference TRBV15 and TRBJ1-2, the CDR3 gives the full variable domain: DAMVIQNPRYQVTQFGKPVTLSCSQTLNHNVMYWYQQKSSQAPKLLFHYYDKDFNNEADTPDNFQSRRPNTSFCFLDIRSPGLGDTAMYLCATSRDTDRVYGYTFGSGTRLTVV.

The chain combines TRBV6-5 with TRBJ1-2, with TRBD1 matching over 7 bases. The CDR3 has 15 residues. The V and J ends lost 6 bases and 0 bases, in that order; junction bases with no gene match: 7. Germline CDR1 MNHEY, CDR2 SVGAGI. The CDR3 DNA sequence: TGTGCCAGCAGGACGGGACAGTCCTCTAACTATGGCTACACCTTC. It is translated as CASRTGQSSNYGYTF.

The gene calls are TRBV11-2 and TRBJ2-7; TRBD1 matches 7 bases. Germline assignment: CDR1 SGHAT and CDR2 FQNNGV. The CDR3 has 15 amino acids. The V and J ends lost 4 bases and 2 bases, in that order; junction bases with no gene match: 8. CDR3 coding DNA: TGTGCCAGCAGCTCCTACAGGGGTCGGACCTACGAGCAGTACTTC. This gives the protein CASSSYRGRTYEQYF.

The CDR3, as DNA: TGTGCCAGCAGCCGAGGTGGCGGGGGGCCCCGATTAAGCACAGATACGCAGTATTTT. Translation: CASSRGGGGPRLSTDTQYF. This chain joins TRBV6-6 and TRBJ2-3; TRBD2 matches at 8 bases. CDR1 and CDR2 from the germline V gene are MNHNY and SVGAGI (reference sequence). J was trimmed by 0 bases and V by 6 bases; bases with no gene match: 17. The CDR3 sequence is 19 residues long.

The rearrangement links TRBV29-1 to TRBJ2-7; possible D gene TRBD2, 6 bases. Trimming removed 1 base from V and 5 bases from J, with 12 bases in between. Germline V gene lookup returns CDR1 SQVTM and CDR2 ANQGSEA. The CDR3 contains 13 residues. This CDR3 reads CSVEVNRGNEQYF. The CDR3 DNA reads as TGCAGCGTTGAAGTTAACCGGGGGAACGAGCAGTACTTC.

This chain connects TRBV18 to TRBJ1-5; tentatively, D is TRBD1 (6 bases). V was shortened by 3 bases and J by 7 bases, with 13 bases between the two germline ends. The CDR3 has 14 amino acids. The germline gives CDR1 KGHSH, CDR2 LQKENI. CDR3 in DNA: TGTGCCAGCTCACCTTTACAGGGTGGACAGCCCCAGCATTTT. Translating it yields CASSPLQGGQPQHF.

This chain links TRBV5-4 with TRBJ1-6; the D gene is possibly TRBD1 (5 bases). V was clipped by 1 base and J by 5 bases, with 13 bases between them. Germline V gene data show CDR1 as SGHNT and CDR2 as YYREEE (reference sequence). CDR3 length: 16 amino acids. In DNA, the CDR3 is TGTGCCAGCAGCTTGAGGGGCTTCTGGGATAATTCACCCCTCCACTTT. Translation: CASSLRGFWDNSPLHF.

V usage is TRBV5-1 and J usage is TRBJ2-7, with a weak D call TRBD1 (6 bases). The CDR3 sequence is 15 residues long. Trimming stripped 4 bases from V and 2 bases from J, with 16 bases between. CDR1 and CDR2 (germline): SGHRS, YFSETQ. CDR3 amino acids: CASSTPDRFTYEQYF. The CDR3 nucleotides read TGCGCCAGCAGCACCCCCGACAGGTTCACCTACGAGCAGTACTTC.

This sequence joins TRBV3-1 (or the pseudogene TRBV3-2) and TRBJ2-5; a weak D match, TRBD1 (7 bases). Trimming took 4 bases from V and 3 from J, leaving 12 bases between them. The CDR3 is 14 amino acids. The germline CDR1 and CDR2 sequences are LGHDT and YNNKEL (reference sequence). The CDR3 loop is CASSRGTVEETQYF. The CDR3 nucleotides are TGTGCCAGCAGCCGCGGGACAGTGGAAGAGACCCAGTACTTC.

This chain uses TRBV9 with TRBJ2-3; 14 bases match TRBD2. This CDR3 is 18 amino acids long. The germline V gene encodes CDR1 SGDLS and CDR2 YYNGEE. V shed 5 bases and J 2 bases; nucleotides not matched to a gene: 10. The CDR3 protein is CASSHPGLAGAPTDTQYF. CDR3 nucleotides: TGTGCCAGCAGTCATCCGGGACTAGCGGGGGCCCCCACAGATACGCAGTATTTT.

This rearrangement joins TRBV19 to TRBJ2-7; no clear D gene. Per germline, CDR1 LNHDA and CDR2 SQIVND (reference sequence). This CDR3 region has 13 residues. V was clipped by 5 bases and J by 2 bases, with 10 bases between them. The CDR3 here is CASSAGTPYEQYF. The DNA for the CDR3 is TGTGCCAGTAGTGCAGGCACACCCTACGAGCAGTACTTC.

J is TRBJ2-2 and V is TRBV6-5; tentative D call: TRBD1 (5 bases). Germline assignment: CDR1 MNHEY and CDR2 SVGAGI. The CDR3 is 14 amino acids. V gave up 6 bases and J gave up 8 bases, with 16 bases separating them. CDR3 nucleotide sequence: TGTGCCAGCAGATTAACAGCAGGGATGGGGGAGCTGTTTTTT. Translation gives CASRLTAGMGELFF.

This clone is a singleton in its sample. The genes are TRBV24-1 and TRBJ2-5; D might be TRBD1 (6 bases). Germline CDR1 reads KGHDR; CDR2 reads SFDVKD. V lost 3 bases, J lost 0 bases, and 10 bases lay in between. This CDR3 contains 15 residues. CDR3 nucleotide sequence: TGTGCCACCAGTGATGCGACAGGCTACCAAGAGACCCAGTACTTC. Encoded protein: CATSDATGYQETQYF.

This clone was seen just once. CDR3 residues: CATTPNIGSGYTF. The CDR3 DNA reads TGTGCCACTACCCCCAACATCGGGAGTGGCTACACCTTC. This rearrangement joins TRBV10-3 to TRBJ1-2; D not resolved. Germline V gene sequence: CDR1 ENHRY, CDR2 SYGVKD. The CDR3 has 13 residues. Trimming left V 10 bases short and J 7 bases short, with 19 bases between.

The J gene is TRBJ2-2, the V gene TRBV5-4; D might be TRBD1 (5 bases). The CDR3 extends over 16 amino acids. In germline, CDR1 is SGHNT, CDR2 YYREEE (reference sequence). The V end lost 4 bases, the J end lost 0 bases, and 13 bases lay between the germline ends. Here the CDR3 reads CASSRGATANTGELFF. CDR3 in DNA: TGTGCCAGCAGCCGCGGAGCGACAGCGAACACCGGGGAGCTGTTTTTT.

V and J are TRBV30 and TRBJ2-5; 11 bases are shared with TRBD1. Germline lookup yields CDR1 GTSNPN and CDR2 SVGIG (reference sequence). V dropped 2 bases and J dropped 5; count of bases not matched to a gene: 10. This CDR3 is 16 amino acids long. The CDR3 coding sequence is TGTGCCTGGAGTACTGGGACAGGGGGTAACTGGGAGACCCAGTACTTC. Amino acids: CAWSTGTGGNWETQYF. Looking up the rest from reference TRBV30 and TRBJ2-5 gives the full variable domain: SQTIHQWPATLVQPVGSPLSLECTVEGTSNPNLYWYRQAAGRGLQLLFYSVGIGQISSEVPQNLSASRPQDRQFILSSKKLLLSDSGFYLCAWSTGTGGNWETQYFGPGTRLLVL.

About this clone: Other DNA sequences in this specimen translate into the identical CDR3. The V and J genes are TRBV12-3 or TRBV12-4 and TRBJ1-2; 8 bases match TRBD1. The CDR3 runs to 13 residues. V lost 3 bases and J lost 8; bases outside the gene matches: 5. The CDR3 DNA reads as TGTGCCAGCAGTTTTGGACAGGGAAAAGGCTACACCTTC. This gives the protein CASSFGQGKGYTF.

CDR3 nucleotides: TGTGCCAGCAGCATACGGGGGGGCACTGAAGCTTTCTTT. It is translated as CASSIRGGTEAFF. This chain uses TRBV6-5 with TRBJ1-1; maybe TRBD1 (5 bases). Deletions cut 6 bases from V and 4 bases from J, with 12 bases between. The CDR3 contains 13 residues. Germline values: CDR1 MNHEY, CDR2 SVGAGI.

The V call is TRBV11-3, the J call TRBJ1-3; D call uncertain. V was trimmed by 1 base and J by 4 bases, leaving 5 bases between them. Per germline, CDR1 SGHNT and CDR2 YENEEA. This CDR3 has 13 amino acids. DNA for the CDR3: TGTGCCAGCAGCTTAGGAGGGGGAAACACCATATATTTT. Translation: CASSLGGGNTIYF.

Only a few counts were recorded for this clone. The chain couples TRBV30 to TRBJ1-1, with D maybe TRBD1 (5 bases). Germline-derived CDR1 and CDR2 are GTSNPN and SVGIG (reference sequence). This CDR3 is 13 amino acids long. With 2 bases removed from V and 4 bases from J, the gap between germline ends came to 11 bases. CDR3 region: CAWSLQGGTEAFF. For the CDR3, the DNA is TGTGCCTGGAGTTTGCAGGGTGGCACTGAAGCTTTCTTT.

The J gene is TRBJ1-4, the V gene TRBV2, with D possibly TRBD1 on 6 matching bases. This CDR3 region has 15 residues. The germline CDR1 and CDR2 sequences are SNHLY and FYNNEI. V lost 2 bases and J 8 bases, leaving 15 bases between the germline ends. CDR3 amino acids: CASSETSGHGEKLFF. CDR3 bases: TGTGCCAGCAGTGAAACCTCGGGACACGGCGAAAAACTGTTTTTT.

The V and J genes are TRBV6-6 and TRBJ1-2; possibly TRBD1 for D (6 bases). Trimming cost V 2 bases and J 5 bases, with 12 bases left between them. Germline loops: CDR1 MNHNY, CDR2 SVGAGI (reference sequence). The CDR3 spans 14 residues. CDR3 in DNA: TGTGCCAGCAGTTACGAAACAGGGTGGTATGGCTACACCTTC. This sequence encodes CASSYETGWYGYTF.

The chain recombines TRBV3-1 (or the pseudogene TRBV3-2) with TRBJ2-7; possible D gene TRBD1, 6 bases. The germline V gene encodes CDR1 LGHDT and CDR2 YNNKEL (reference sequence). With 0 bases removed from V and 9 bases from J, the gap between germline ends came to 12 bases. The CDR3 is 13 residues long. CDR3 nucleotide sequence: TGTGCCAGCAGCCAAGAGAGCAGGGGCGCGCAGTACTTC. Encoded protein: CASSQESRGAQYF.

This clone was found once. The CDR3, as DNA: TGTGCCAGCAGTGTGACGGGGGGTCTCCTCGAGCAGTACTTC. Translation gives CASSVTGGLLEQYF. V and J are TRBV2 and TRBJ2-7, with TRBD2 identical over 7 bases. Trimming removed 4 bases from V and 6 bases from J; junction bases left unmatched: 9. In germline, CDR1 is SNHLY, CDR2 FYNNEI. The CDR3 is 14 amino acids.

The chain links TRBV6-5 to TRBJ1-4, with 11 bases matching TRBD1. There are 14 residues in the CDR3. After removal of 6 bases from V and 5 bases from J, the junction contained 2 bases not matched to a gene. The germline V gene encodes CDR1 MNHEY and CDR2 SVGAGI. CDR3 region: CASRRTGGNEKLFF. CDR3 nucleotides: TGTGCCAGCAGGCGGACAGGGGGCAATGAAAAACTGTTTTTT.

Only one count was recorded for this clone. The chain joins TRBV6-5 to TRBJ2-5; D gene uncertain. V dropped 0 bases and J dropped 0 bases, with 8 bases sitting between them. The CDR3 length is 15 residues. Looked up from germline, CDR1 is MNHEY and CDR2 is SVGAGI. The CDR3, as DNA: TGTGCCAGCAGTTACTCGTGGCGGTACCAAGAGACCCAGTACTTC. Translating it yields CASSYSWRYQETQYF.

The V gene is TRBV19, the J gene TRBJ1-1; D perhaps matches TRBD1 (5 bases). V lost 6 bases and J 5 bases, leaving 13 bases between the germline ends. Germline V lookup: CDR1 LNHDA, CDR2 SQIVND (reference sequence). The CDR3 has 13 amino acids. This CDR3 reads CASSLDRNTEAFF. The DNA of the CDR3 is TGTGCCAGTAGCCTTGACAGAAATACTGAAGCTTTCTTT.